This T cell receptor beta chain was profiled in a study of blood T cells in healthy people across ages. Trimming removed 4 bases from V and 3 bases from J; junction bases left unmatched: 12. Germline V gene data show CDR1 as MNHNS and CDR2 as SASEGT. The CDR3 sequence is 17 residues long. A J-beta primer mix and a sample-barcoded 5' primer were used in a second PCR of roughly 6 to 11 cycles. TCRdb reprocessed the 5' RACE reads via MiXCR and lists one record per CDR3 protein. The table shows approximately 780,000 distinct CDR3 sequences, with about a quarter occurring only once. This clonotype came up a few times. The data were also submitted as part of a second study, on T cells of mothers and their children. That source adds: For cDNA synthesis, the complete extracted RNA was used (around 1.4 ug per 15 ul). Each mother gave over 9.5 million TCR beta CDR3 reads; each child, several million.

V and J are TRBV6-1 and TRBJ1-3, with TRBD1 matching over 7 bases. This receptor was obtained from a boy under 18 in good health. The sample was blood. This CDR3 reads CASSGFWGQSVGNTIYF. In nucleotides, the CDR3 is TGTGCCAGCAGTGGTTTTTGGGGACAGAGCGTTGGAAACACCATATATTTT.